Listed below are T cell receptor beta chains from one sample, sequenced in a study of CD8 T cells in ankylosing spondylitis. From the 5' RACE reads, TCRdb called clonotypes with MiXCR, one entry per CDR3 protein. The sample holds fewer than 550,000 distinct CDR3 sequences, approximately 5.3% seen once. The specimen sequenced was blood, either unsorted or a sorted T cell fraction (not recorded which). The receptors derive from a male donor with ankylosing spondylitis. The CDR3 runs from the conserved cysteine through the conserved F or W. Each record gives: J gene, clone size, D gene, V gene, CDR3 protein, CDR3 DNA. A D gene is named only where the DNA matches it firmly. Clone size is given for some rows only: seen once, a few or many times, or a class if the clone is expanded.

TRBJ2-1 | many | NA | TRBV7-2 | CASSLRRGNNEQFF | TGTGCCAGCAGCTTACGCCGGGGAAACAATGAGCAGTTCTTC
TRBJ1-1 | many | NA | TRBV29-1 | CSVAGQVNTEAFF | TGCAGCGTTGCAGGGCAGGTGAACACTGAAGCTTTCTTT
TRBJ1-2 | few | NA | TRBV12-3/TRBV12-4 | CASSPTSGQYYGYTF | TGTGCCAGCAGTCCAACATCGGGACAATATTATGGCTACACCTTC
TRBJ2-5 | many | TRBD2 | TRBV4-1 | CASSPGLAGGQETQYF | TGCGCCAGCAGCCCCGGACTAGCGGGAGGGCAAGAGACCCAGTACTTC
TRBJ1-2 | few | TRBD1 | TRBV6-5 | CASSYGTARRGYTF | TGTGCCAGCAGTTACGGGACAGCCCGCAGGGGCTACACCTTC
TRBJ2-6 | many | TRBD1 | TRBV7-3 | CASSLRGGAGANVLTF | TGTGCCAGCAGCTTAAGAGGGGGCGCTGGGGCCAACGTCCTGACTTTC
TRBJ1-5 | many | NA | TRBV20-1 | CSARPENQPQHF | TGCAGTGCTAGACCAGAGAATCAGCCCCAGCATTTT
TRBJ2-2 | many | NA | TRBV4-2 | CASSLFQGQGGTGELFF | TGTGCCAGCAGCCTTTTTCAAGGGCAGGGGGGGACCGGGGAGCTGTTTTTT
TRBJ2-2 | many | NA | TRBV27 | CASSLSGMELFF | TGTGCCAGCAGTTTATCTGGGATGGAGCTGTTTTTT
TRBJ2-1 | many | TRBD1 | TRBV5-6 | CASSLRDRSSYNEQFF | TGTGCCAGCAGCTTAAGGGACAGAAGCTCCTACAATGAGCAGTTCTTC
TRBJ2-1 | few | NA | TRBV28 | CASTIPGVAVYNEQFF | TGTGCCAGCACCATCCCCGGGGTAGCGGTCTACAATGAGCAGTTCTTC
TRBJ2-3 | NA | NA | TRBV11-3 | CASSKGAGTDTQYF | TGTGCCAGCAGCAAGGGGGCGGGAACAGATACGCAGTATTTT
TRBJ2-1 | few | NA | TRBV12-3/TRBV12-4 | CASSFLLVYNEQFF | TGTGCCAGCAGTTTTCTACTAGTCTACAATGAGCAGTTCTTC
TRBJ2-1 | NA | NA | TRBV12-3/TRBV12-4 | CASSRDLISNEQFF | TGTGCCAGCAGTCGGGACTTGATTTCCAATGAGCAGTTCTTC
TRBJ2-4 | many | NA | TRBV12-3/TRBV12-4 | CASSFGEGDIQYF | TGTGCCAGCAGTTTTGGGGAAGGGGACATTCAGTACTTC
TRBJ2-7 | many | NA | TRBV4-2 | CASSQDHSYEQYF | TGTGCCAGCAGCCAAGACCACTCCTACGAGCAGTACTTC
TRBJ2-5 | many | NA | TRBV24-1 | CATSDAGSGRETQYF | TGTGCCACCAGTGACGCCGGGTCTGGTAGGGAGACCCAGTACTTC
TRBJ2-6 | NA | NA | TRBV27 | CASSPGPQGSGANVLTF | TGTGCCAGCAGTCCCGGACCCCAGGGGTCTGGGGCCAACGTCCTGACTTTC
TRBJ2-7 | NA | NA | TRBV11-2 | CASSLRGEDFYEQYF | TGTGCCAGCAGCTTACGAGGGGAGGACTTCTACGAGCAGTACTTC
TRBJ2-7 | NA | TRBD2 | TRBV7-8 | CASSLARPGRGLGEQYF | TGTGCCAGCAGCTTAGCGCGGCCAGGGAGGGGTTTGGGTGAGCAGTACTTC
TRBJ1-1 | many | NA | TRBV18 | CATGQQANTEAFF | TGTGCCACCGGACAGCAGGCCAACACTGAAGCTTTCTTT
TRBJ1-2 | many | NA | TRBV12-3/TRBV12-4 | CASSLTASTYGYTF | TGTGCCAGCAGTTTAACAGCCTCGACCTATGGCTACACCTTC
TRBJ2-7 | many | NA | TRBV7-2 | CASSLEFPGPTYEQYF | TGTGCCAGCAGCTTAGAATTTCCGGGACCCACCTACGAGCAGTACTTC
TRBJ1-1 | many | TRBD1 | TRBV2 | CASRVTGTEFATEAFF | TGTGCCAGCAGGGTTACCGGGACAGAATTTGCCACTGAAGCTTTCTTT
TRBJ2-1 | many | TRBD1 | TRBV5-1 | CASSLEGGTGANEQFF | TGCGCCAGCAGCTTGGAGGGGGGGACAGGGGCCAATGAGCAGTTCTTC
TRBJ1-5 | many | TRBD1 | TRBV11-2 | CASSKNPSPGQTNQPQHF | TGTGCCAGCAGCAAAAACCCGAGTCCGGGACAGACGAATCAGCCCCAGCATTTT
TRBJ2-1 | many | NA | TRBV6-2/TRBV6-3 | CASSSVGAEQFF | TGTGCCAGCAGTTCGGTTGGGGCTGAGCAGTTCTTC
TRBJ2-2 | many | NA | TRBV9 | CASSVAGELFF | TGTGCCAGCAGCGTAGCCGGGGAGCTGTTTTTT
TRBJ1-1 | few | NA | TRBV19 | CASSIPSRTEAFF | TGTGCCAGTAGTATACCGTCTAGGACTGAAGCTTTCTTT
TRBJ1-1 | many | TRBD1 | TRBV20-1 | CSASSRRGGAFF | TGCAGTGCTAGTTCGCGCAGGGGGGGAGCTTTCTTT
TRBJ2-5 | many | TRBD2 | TRBV6-2/TRBV6-3 | CASSYSRTSGEETQYF | TGTGCCAGCAGTTACTCTCGGACTAGCGGAGAAGAGACCCAGTACTTC
TRBJ2-7 | few | TRBD1 | TRBV7-6 | CASSLEGQGAGQYF | TGTGCCAGCAGCTTAGAAGGACAGGGGGCCGGGCAGTACTTC
TRBJ1-1 | few | NA | TRBV5-1 | CASSFRAVNTEAFF | TGCGCCAGCAGCTTTCGGGCAGTTAACACTGAAGCTTTCTTT
TRBJ1-4 | many | NA | TRBV27 | CASSPGGGTNEKLFF | TGTGCCAGCAGTCCTGGGGGTGGAACTAATGAAAAACTGTTTTTT
TRBJ1-2 | many | NA | TRBV20-1 | CSARTTAYGYTF | TGCAGTGCCAGGACGACAGCCTATGGCTACACCTTC
TRBJ2-3 | many | TRBD1 | TRBV28 | CASNRPGQGPDTQYF | TGTGCCAGCAACCGACCGGGACAGGGTCCAGATACGCAGTATTTT
TRBJ2-1 | NA | NA | TRBV27 | CASSALGLVPEDEQFF | TGTGCCAGCAGTGCCCTCGGACTCGTCCCGGAAGATGAGCAGTTCTTC
TRBJ1-5 | many | TRBD1 | TRBV7-2 | CASSPQTGAGQPQHF | TGTGCCAGCAGCCCCCAAACAGGGGCCGGGCAGCCCCAGCATTTT
TRBJ2-6 | many | NA | TRBV4-2 | CASSQRGVLTF | TGTGCCAGCAGCCAAAGGGGCGTCCTGACTTTC
TRBJ2-3 | many | NA | TRBV7-8 | CASSLTPGERGTQYF | TGTGCCAGCAGCTTAACTCCAGGGGAACGGGGTACGCAGTATTTT
TRBJ2-7 | many | NA | TRBV7-2 | CASRMGSGYYEQYF | TGTGCCAGCAGGATGGGAAGCGGCTACTACGAGCAGTACTTC
TRBJ2-7 | many | NA | TRBV10-3 | CAIRDDGNYEQYF | TGTGCCATCAGAGATGACGGCAACTACGAGCAGTACTTC
TRBJ2-1 | many | TRBD2 | TRBV5-1 | CASSLTGEGLAGVHEQFF | TGCGCCAGCAGCTTGACTGGAGAAGGACTAGCGGGAGTCCATGAGCAGTTCTTC
TRBJ1-6 | many | NA | TRBV7-9 | CASSLGPLYF | TGTGCCAGCAGCTTAGGGCCCTTATACTTT
TRBJ1-5 | many | NA | TRBV12-3/TRBV12-4 | CASSRSNQPQHF | TGTGCCAGCAGCAGAAGCAATCAGCCCCAGCATTTT
TRBJ1-3 | many | NA | TRBV4-2 | CASSQSPGTGNTIYF | TGTGCCAGCAGCCAAAGTCCCGGGACCGGAAACACCATATATTTT
TRBJ2-1 | many | NA | TRBV5-1 | CASSPEGGGDYNEQFF | TGCGCCAGCAGCCCGGAGGGCGGGGGCGATTACAATGAGCAGTTCTTC
TRBJ2-3 | many | TRBD1 | TRBV27 | CASSRQGRPDTQYF | TGTGCCAGCAGTAGACAGGGGAGGCCAGATACGCAGTATTTT
TRBJ2-7 | many | NA | TRBV6-2/TRBV6-3 | CASSYPGQPLYEQYF | TGTGCCAGCAGTTACCCCGGACAGCCCCTCTACGAGCAGTACTTC
TRBJ2-6 | many | NA | TRBV9 | CASSVGTGANVLTF | TGTGCCAGCAGCGTAGGAACCGGGGCCAACGTCCTGACTTTC
TRBJ1-2 | many | NA | TRBV28 | CASQEWAYGYTF | TGTGCCAGTCAAGAGTGGGCCTATGGCTACACCTTC
TRBJ1-1 | many | NA | TRBV7-9 | CASSLTRFPAEAFF | TGTGCCAGCAGCTTAACAAGATTTCCCGCTGAAGCTTTCTTT
TRBJ2-6 | few | NA | TRBV11-2 | CASSLESGANVLTF | TGTGCCAGCAGCTTAGAGTCTGGGGCCAACGTCCTGACTTTC
TRBJ1-1 | many | NA | TRBV7-8 | CASSSQEGTEAFF | TGTGCCAGCAGCTCCCAAGAGGGCACTGAAGCTTTCTTT